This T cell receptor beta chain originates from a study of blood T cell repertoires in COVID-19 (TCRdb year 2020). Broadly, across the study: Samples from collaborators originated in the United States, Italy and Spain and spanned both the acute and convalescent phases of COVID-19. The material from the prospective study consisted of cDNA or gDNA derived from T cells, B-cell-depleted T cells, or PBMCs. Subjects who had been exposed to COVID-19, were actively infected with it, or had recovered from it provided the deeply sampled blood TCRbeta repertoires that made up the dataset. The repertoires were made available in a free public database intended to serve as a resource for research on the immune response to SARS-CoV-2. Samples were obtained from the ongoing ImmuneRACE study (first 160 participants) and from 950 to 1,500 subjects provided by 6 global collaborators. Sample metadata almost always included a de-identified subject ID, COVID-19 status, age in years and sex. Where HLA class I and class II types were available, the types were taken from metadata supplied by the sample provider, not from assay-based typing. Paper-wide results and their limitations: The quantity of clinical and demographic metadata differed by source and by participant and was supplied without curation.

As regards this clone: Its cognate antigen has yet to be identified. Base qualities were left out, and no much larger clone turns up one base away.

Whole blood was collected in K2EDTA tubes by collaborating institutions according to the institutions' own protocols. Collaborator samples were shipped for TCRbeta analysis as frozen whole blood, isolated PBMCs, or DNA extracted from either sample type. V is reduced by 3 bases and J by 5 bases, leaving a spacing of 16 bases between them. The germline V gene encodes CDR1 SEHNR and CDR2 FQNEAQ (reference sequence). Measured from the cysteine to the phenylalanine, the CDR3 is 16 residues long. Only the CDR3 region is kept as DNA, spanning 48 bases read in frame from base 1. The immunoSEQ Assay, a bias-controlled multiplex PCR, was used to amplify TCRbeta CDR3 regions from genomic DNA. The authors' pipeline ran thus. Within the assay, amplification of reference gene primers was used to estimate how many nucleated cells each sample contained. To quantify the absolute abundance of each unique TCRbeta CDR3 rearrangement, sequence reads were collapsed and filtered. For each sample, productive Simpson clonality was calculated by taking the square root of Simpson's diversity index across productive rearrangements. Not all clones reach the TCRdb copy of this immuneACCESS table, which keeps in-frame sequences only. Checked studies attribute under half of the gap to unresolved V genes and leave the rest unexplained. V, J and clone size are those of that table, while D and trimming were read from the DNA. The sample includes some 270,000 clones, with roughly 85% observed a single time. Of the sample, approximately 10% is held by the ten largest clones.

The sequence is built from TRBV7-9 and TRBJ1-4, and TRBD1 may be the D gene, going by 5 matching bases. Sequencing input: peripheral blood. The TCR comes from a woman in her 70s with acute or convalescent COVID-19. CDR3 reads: CASSFSQGRGNEKLFF. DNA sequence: TGTGCCAGCAGCTTCTCACAAGGACGGGGGAATGAAAAACTGTTTTTT.